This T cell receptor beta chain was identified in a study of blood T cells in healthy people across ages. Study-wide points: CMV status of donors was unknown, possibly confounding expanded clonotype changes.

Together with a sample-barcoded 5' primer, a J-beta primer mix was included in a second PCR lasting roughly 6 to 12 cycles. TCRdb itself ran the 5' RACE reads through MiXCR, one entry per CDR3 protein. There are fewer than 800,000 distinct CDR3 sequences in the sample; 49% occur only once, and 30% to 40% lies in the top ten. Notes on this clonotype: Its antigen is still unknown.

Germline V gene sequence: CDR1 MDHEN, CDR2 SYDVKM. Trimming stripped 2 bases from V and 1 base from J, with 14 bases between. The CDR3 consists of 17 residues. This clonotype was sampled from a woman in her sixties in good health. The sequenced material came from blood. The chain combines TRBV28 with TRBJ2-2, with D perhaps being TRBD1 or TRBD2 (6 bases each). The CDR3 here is CASSLRRGTLNTGELFF. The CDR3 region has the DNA TGTGCCAGCAGTTTAAGGAGGGGGACTCTGAACACCGGGGAGCTGTTTTTT.